This T cell receptor beta chain was retrieved from a study of CXCR3-negative and CXCR3-positive naive CD8 T cells. Study outcomes and limitations: Most assays used freshly isolated PBMCs, as cryopreservation partially reduced CXCR3. Both naive subsets, CXCR3-negative and CXCR3-positive, displayed similar TRBV-TRBJ usage, unlike memory cells. TRB CDR3 hydrophobicity was greater in CXCR3-positive naive cells than in CXCR3-negative naive cells.

UMI labels and 5' RACE were used to prepare the TRB cDNA libraries. Each CDR3 protein gets one entry in TCRdb, which reprocessed the 5' RACE reads and gives no DNA. The sample totals about 89,000 distinct CDR3 sequences. Naive CD8+ T cells showed CD45RO-CCR7+CD27+CD95-. A word on this clonotype: Its matching antigen is unknown.

The sequencing input was naive CXCR3+ CD8+ T cells from blood. Noted subset: CD45RO-CCR7+CD27+CD95- naive CD8+ T cells expressing CXCR3 (TNR3+). The origin of this receptor is a human donor in good health. Some clones in this sample may be carry-over from other donors' samples.

The CDR3 sequence is CASSDSGEQYF. The chain has TRBV7-9 and TRBJ2-7; TCRdb gives TRBD1 as the D gene, but with no DNA this cannot be confirmed. CDR1 is SEHNR and CDR2 is FQNEAQ in the germline V gene (reference sequence). There are 11 residues in the CDR3.